One sample yielded the 15 T cell receptor beta chains listed below, sequenced in a study of cytomegalovirus exposure and HLA in healthy donors. The study ran its PCR with 60 Vbeta and 13 Jbeta primers. Clones were read by immunoSEQ multiplex PCR, and TCRdb kept only the in-frame ones, dropping some. The sample shows about 120,000 clones, about three quarters of them seen only once. Material for sequencing was PBMCs. The receptor source for this set is a middle-aged woman in good health and CMV-seropositive.

This clone was counted a single time. V gene TRBV6-1 combines with J gene TRBJ1-1, with TRBD1 matching 10 bases. Germline loops: CDR1 MNHNS, CDR2 SASEGT. This CDR3 spans 14 amino acids. Trimming took 4 bases from V and 6 from J; bases not matched to a gene: 5. For the CDR3, the DNA is TGTGCCAGCAGTGGACAGGGGGCGAGGTCTGAAGCTTTCTTT. Protein product: CASSGQGARSEAFF.

This clone occurred once. The V and J genes are TRBV2 and TRBJ2-2, with D perhaps matching TRBD2 (6 bases). Germline CDR1 and CDR2: SNHLY and FYNNEI. The ends were cut back, 0 bases at V and 6 bases at J, with 20 bases in the middle. This CDR3 spans 18 amino acids. Here the CDR3 DNA reads TGTGCCAGCAGTGAAGCGCTTTGGCGGGGCATAAAGCCCGGGGAGCTGTTTTTT. Its protein is CASSEALWRGIKPGELFF.

The chain joins TRBV18 to TRBJ2-3; unclear D gene. Germline-derived CDR1 and CDR2 are KGHSH and LQKENI. V dropped 3 bases and J dropped 1 base, with 14 bases sitting between them. This CDR3 has 16 residues. CDR3 in amino acids: CASSPSFGPGTDTQYF. In nucleotides, the CDR3 is TGTGCCAGCTCACCGTCATTCGGTCCTGGCACAGATACGCAGTATTTT.

V gene TRBV2 combines with J gene TRBJ2-3; 11 nucleotides line up with TRBD2. Trimming removed 5 bases from V and 2 bases from J; junction bases left unmatched: 9. Germline values: CDR1 SNHLY, CDR2 FYNNEI. CDR3 length: 17 amino acids. The CDR3 loop reads CASSRMPGLAVTDTQYF. The CDR3 bases are TGTGCCAGCAGTCGCATGCCGGGACTAGCGGTCACAGATACGCAGTATTTT.

This clone has more than one count but fewer than ten. The V call is TRBV5-4, the J call TRBJ2-1, with TRBD1 matching 8 bases. Germline CDR1 is SGHNT and CDR2 is YYREEE (reference sequence). The ends lost 7 bases at V and 4 bases at J; junction bases unmatched: 10. CDR3 length: 15 amino acids. Here the CDR3 reads CASGQGAGPYNEQFF. CDR3 in DNA: TGTGCCAGCGGTCAGGGGGCGGGGCCGTACAATGAGCAGTTCTTC.

About this clone itself: Different DNA sequences within this sample yield the same CDR3. This sequence joins TRBV27 and TRBJ1-1; unclear D gene. CDR3 length: 14 amino acids. The V end was cut by 6 bases, the J end by 0 bases, with 11 bases between. Germline loops: CDR1 MNHEY, CDR2 SMNVEV (reference sequence). The CDR3 coding sequence is TGTGCCAGCAGACTTTCAGGTTTGAACACTGAAGCTTTCTTT. This translates into CASRLSGLNTEAFF.

V is TRBV25-1 and J is TRBJ1-2; D call uncertain. Trimming pared 6 bases from V and 2 bases from J, leaving 7 bases between. Germline V gene data show CDR1 as MGHDK and CDR2 as SYGVNS. The CDR3 is made up of 12 amino acids. This CDR3 reads CASRKPNYGYTF. For the CDR3, the DNA is TGTGCCAGCAGGAAGCCGAACTATGGCTACACCTTC.

The rearrangement links TRBV19 to TRBJ2-5, with D possibly matching TRBD1 (6 bases). The J call may be mistaken, given a closer DNA end match to TRBJ2-7. The CDR3 is 14 residues long. Per germline, CDR1 LNHDA and CDR2 SQIVND (reference sequence). The CDR3 here is CASSNNYRAYEQYF. The CDR3 nucleotides are TGTGCCAGTAGTAATAATTACAGGGCCTACGAGCAGTACTTC.

This chain joins TRBV6-7 and TRBJ1-5; no clear D. TRBV6-7 is classed as an ORF, of uncertain function. This CDR3 is built from 18 residues. V was clipped by 3 bases and J by 4 bases, with 22 bases between them. CDR3 in DNA: TGTGCCAGCAGTTATCCCGGGTCCCCGTTGTTCCCTAATCAGCCCCAGCATTTT. This codes for CASSYPGSPLFPNQPQHF.

The chain employs TRBV5-6 and TRBJ2-6, with D hard to call. Germline CDR1 SGHDT, CDR2 YYEEEE. There are 17 residues in the CDR3. Trimming took 3 bases from V and 0 from J, leaving 13 bases between them. The CDR3 DNA sequence: TGTGCCAGCAGCTGGCAGGCCGGTAGCTCTGGGGCCAACGTCCTGACTTTC. This encodes CASSWQAGSSGANVLTF. Full variable domain (missing parts from reference TRBV5-6 and TRBJ2-6): DAGVTQSPTHLIKTRGQQVTLRCSPKSGHDTVSWYQQALGQGPQFIFQYYEEEERQRGNFPDRFSGHQFPNYSSELNVNALLLGDSALYLCASSWQAGSSGANVLTFGAGSRLTVL.

Comments on this clone: The sample carries other DNA sequences with the same CDR3. This chain joins TRBV6-5 and TRBJ1-5, with 8 bases that match TRBD1. V shed 5 bases and J 4 bases; nucleotides not matched to a gene: 4. Per germline, CDR1 MNHEY and CDR2 SVGAGI. The CDR3 is made up of 14 amino acids. In nucleotides, the CDR3 is TGTGCCAGCAGTCTCACAGGGGGAAATCAGCCCCAGCATTTT. It encodes CASSLTGGNQPQHF.

V and J are TRBV6-5 and TRBJ2-2; D is perhaps TRBD1 (5 bases). The CDR3 spans 15 residues. V lost 5 bases and J 0 bases, leaving 10 bases between the germline ends. CDR1 is MNHEY and CDR2 is SVGAGI in the germline V gene. The CDR3, as DNA: TGTGCCAGCAGTCCGTCGACAGCGAACACCGGGGAGCTGTTTTTT. Translation gives CASSPSTANTGELFF.

The chain has TRBV18 and TRBJ2-7, with D perhaps matching TRBD1 (6 bases). CDR1 and CDR2 from the germline V gene are KGHSH and LQKENI. This CDR3 contains 15 residues. V dropped 5 bases and J dropped 2 bases, with 16 bases sitting between them. CDR3 sequence reads: CASSASTGLPYEQYF. The CDR3 DNA is TGTGCCAGCTCAGCCTCCACAGGGCTGCCCTACGAGCAGTACTTC.

The chain carries TRBV5-1 and TRBJ2-7, with D perhaps TRBD1 (5 bases). There are 15 residues in the CDR3. Trimming shortened V by 5 bases and J by 6 bases, and 21 bases separated the two germline ends. Germline lookup yields CDR1 SGHRS and CDR2 YFSETQ. CDR3 DNA sequence: TGCGCCAGCAGTTTAAACTCAGGGCAGTGGGGCGAGCAGTACTTC. Residues: CASSLNSGQWGEQYF.

The chain uses TRBV5-5 and TRBJ2-5; no clear D gene. Germline CDR1 SGHKS, CDR2 YYEKEE (reference sequence). This CDR3 has 14 residues. V lost 3 bases and J lost 1, with 10 bases in between. In nucleotides, the CDR3 is TGTGCCAGCAGCTCAAGCCTTACCCAAGAGACCCAGTACTTC. This gives the protein CASSSSLTQETQYF.